One sample yielded the 20 T cell receptor beta chains listed below, sequenced in a study of blood T cell repertoires in COVID-19. The method was immunoSEQ multiplex PCR; TCRdb's version includes in-frame clones alone and lacks a portion of them. The sample lists more than 200,000 clones; roughly nine tenths were seen once. Input material: peripheral blood. The origin of the receptors is a woman aged 50 to 60 with acute or convalescent COVID-19.

The CDR3 region has the DNA TGCAGTTATGGAGTTAATGAAAAACTGTTTTTT. Translating it yields CSYGVNEKLFF. This rearrangement joins TRBV20-1 to TRBJ1-4, with unresolved D. The CDR3 is made up of 11 amino acids. Trimming took 8 bases from V and 4 from J, leaving 8 bases between them. Per the germline V gene, CDR1 is DFQATT and CDR2 is SNEGSKA (reference sequence).

The chain recombines TRBV7-2 with TRBJ1-2; TRBD1 matches at 7 bases. The ends lost 5 bases at V and 7 bases at J; junction bases unmatched: 7. The CDR3 totals 13 residues. Germline V CDR1 and CDR2: SGHTA, FQGNSA. The CDR3 DNA sequence: TGTGCCAGCAGCCCCAGGGGGTGGCTTGGCTACACCTTC. It is translated as CASSPRGWLGYTF.

V and J are TRBV24-1 and TRBJ2-1, with 8 bases aligning to TRBD1. Germline CDR1 KGHDR, CDR2 SFDVKD. CDR3 length equals 15 residues. Losses at the gene ends were 1 base for V and 8 bases for J; bases not matched to a gene: 6. The CDR3 DNA follows: TGTGCCACCAGTGATTTCCCGGACAGGGACTATGAGCAGTTCTTC. Translating gives CATSDFPDRDYEQFF.

A single count supports this clone. The chain is built from TRBV10-3 and TRBJ1-1; 9 nucleotides match TRBD1. This CDR3 comprises 12 residues. J gave up 6 bases and V 8 bases, and 4 bases lay outside the gene matches. CDR1 is ENHRY, CDR2 SYGVKD, per germline. The CDR3 coding sequence is TGTGCCATCGCGAGGGACAGGGCTGAAGCTTTCTTT. It is translated as CAIARDRAEAFF.

This chain joins TRBV10-3 and TRBJ2-3; a possible D gene is TRBD1 (5 bases). Germline V gene data show CDR1 as ENHRY and CDR2 as SYGVKD. This CDR3 is 14 amino acids long. V lost 2 bases to trimming and J lost 3 bases, with 9 bases between them. The CDR3 bases are TGTGCCATCAGTGAGGGCAGACAGACAGATACGCAGTATTTT. Protein sequence: CAISEGRQTDTQYF.

The chain recombines TRBV24-1 with TRBJ2-1; the D gene is possibly TRBD2 (5 bases). This CDR3 has 13 amino acids. Germline values: CDR1 KGHDR, CDR2 SFDVKD. V gave up 0 bases and J gave up 9 bases, with 8 bases separating them. Written as DNA, the CDR3 is TGTGCCACCAGTGATTTGCGACGGGGTGAGCAGTTCTTC. It yields the protein CATSDLRRGEQFF.

V gene TRBV5-6 combines with J gene TRBJ1-2, with D maybe TRBD1 (6 bases). CDR3 size: 14 residues. V dropped 2 bases and J dropped 2 bases, with 10 bases sitting between them. Germline CDR1 SGHDT, CDR2 YYEEEE. The CDR3: CASSLGQRNYGYTF. CDR3 DNA sequence: TGTGCCAGCAGCTTAGGACAGAGAAACTATGGCTACACCTTC.

CDR3: CASDGADQPQHF. The CDR3 nucleotides read TGTGCCAGTGATGGAGCGGATCAGCCCCAGCATTTT. V gene TRBV19 combines with J gene TRBJ1-5, with D hard to call. This CDR3 is built from 12 residues. In germline, CDR1 is LNHDA, CDR2 SQIVND (reference sequence). Trimming removed 8 bases at V and 5 bases at J, with 10 bases between.

The chain links TRBV7-9 to TRBJ1-1; TRBD1 agrees at 7 bases. Unmatched junction bases numbered 6, after V lost 5 bases and J lost 6 bases. This CDR3 is built from 13 residues. Germline lookup yields CDR1 SEHNR and CDR2 FQNEAQ (reference sequence). CDR3 loop: CASSDRQGPEAFF. The DNA for the CDR3 is TGTGCCAGCAGCGACAGACAGGGACCTGAAGCTTTCTTT.

The CDR3 spells CASSTSLATLNGWAKNIQYF. For the CDR3, the DNA is TGTGCCAGCAGCACGTCACTAGCGACACTGAATGGGTGGGCCAAAAACATTCAGTACTTC. This rearrangement joins TRBV7-9 to TRBJ2-4; 7 bases are a match to TRBD2. The junction had 20 bases not matched to a gene; V was cut back by 5 bases and J by 1 base. CDR3 length: 20 amino acids. Germline V gene lookup returns CDR1 SEHNR and CDR2 FQNEAQ (reference sequence).

The genes are TRBV5-4 and TRBJ2-1, with 8 bases identical to TRBD1. Germline lookup yields CDR1 SGHNT and CDR2 YYREEE (reference sequence). The V and J ends lost 4 bases and 7 bases, in that order; junction bases with no gene match: 7. The CDR3 totals 14 residues. CDR3 protein: CASSKETGGNEQFF. The DNA of the CDR3 is TGTGCCAGCAGCAAGGAAACAGGGGGGAATGAGCAGTTCTTC.

This clone was detected many times. This chain uses TRBV4-3 with TRBJ2-5; D unclear. This CDR3 region has 14 residues. Per the germline V gene, CDR1 is LGHNA and CDR2 is YSLEER. V lost 1 base, J lost 3 bases, and 9 bases lay in between. CDR3 DNA: TGCGCCAGCAGCCAAGGGTTGGTAGAAGAGACCCAGTACTTC. Its translation is CASSQGLVEETQYF.

The gene calls are TRBV27 and TRBJ2-2; D might be TRBD1 (5 bases). Per germline, CDR1 MNHEY and CDR2 SMNVEV (reference sequence). This CDR3 spans 14 amino acids. V gave up 8 bases and J gave up 6 bases, with 16 bases separating them. The CDR3 here is CASGQQGLAGELFF. The CDR3 DNA sequence: TGTGCCAGCGGGCAGCAGGGCTTGGCCGGGGAGCTGTTTTTT.

This chain joins TRBV6-5 and TRBJ1-1, with 10 bases lining up with TRBD1. This CDR3 region has 13 residues. CDR1 and CDR2 from the germline V gene are MNHEY and SVGAGI. V was clipped by 6 bases and J by 5 bases; unmatched bases: 3. The CDR3 DNA reads TGTGCCAGCAGAGACAGGGGGCGAACTGAAGCTTTCTTT. This codes for CASRDRGRTEAFF.

This rearrangement joins TRBV7-9 to TRBJ2-1, with D perhaps TRBD2 (6 bases). Trimming took off 5 bases at V and 2 bases at J, with 16 bases between the two ends. Germline-derived CDR1 and CDR2 are SEHNR and FQNEAQ (reference sequence). CDR3 size: 16 residues. The CDR3 DNA reads as TGTGCCAGCAGCCTCATCCGGTGGGGGGCCTACAATGAGCAGTTCTTC. This sequence encodes CASSLIRWGAYNEQFF.

This clone was seen a single time. The CDR3 is CASSLLLNTEAFF. CDR3 sequence (DNA): TGTGCCAGCAGCTTGCTCCTGAACACTGAAGCTTTCTTT. The chain is built from TRBV5-4 and TRBJ1-1, with no clear D. The CDR3 loop spans 13 amino acids. Germline V gene sequence: CDR1 SGHNT, CDR2 YYREEE (reference sequence). Trimming stripped 1 base from V and 0 bases from J, with 4 bases between. Full variable domain (missing parts from reference TRBV5-4 and TRBJ1-1): ETGVTQSPTHLIKTRGQQVTLRCSSQSGHNTVSWYQQALGQGPQFIFQYYREEENGRGNFPPRFSGLQFPNYSSELNVNALELDDSALYLCASSLLLNTEAFFGQGTRLTVV.

As concerns this clone: Other DNA sequences of this sample code for an identical CDR3. This sequence joins TRBV7-2 and TRBJ1-1; D possibly corresponds to TRBD1 (5 bases). The V end lost 2 bases, the J end lost 1 base, and 5 bases lay between the germline ends. Germline loops: CDR1 SGHTA, CDR2 FQGNSA. The CDR3 is made up of 13 amino acids. In DNA form, the CDR3 reads TGTGCCAGCAGCTTACAGGGGAACACTGAAGCTTTCTTT. Translation: CASSLQGNTEAFF.

V is TRBV7-9 and J is TRBJ1-6; D is unresolved. Per the germline V gene, CDR1 is SEHNR and CDR2 is FQNEAQ (reference sequence). The CDR3 runs 17 residues. With 1 base removed from V and 1 base from J, the gap between germline ends came to 11 bases. The CDR3 DNA reads as TGTGCCAGCAGCTTAGTGGGCCGAAGATCCTATAATTCACCCCTCCACTTT. Translating gives CASSLVGRRSYNSPLHF.

The chain's CDR3 is CATSRARTSGSNEQYF. Here the CDR3 DNA reads TGTGCCACCAGCAGAGCCAGGACTAGCGGGAGCAACGAGCAGTACTTC. V and J are TRBV15 and TRBJ2-7; TRBD2 matches at 13 bases. J was trimmed by 5 bases and V by 1 base; bases with no gene match: 5. The CDR3 has 16 amino acids. Germline CDR1 LNHNV, CDR2 YYDKDF (reference sequence).

The chain links TRBV15 to TRBJ2-7; 7 bases line up with TRBD2. Germline assignment: CDR1 LNHNV and CDR2 YYDKDF (reference sequence). The CDR3 contains 16 residues. V was pared by 3 bases and J by 1 base, with 9 bases of the junction left unmatched. CDR3 in amino acids: CATSSWSGGRSYEQYF. The CDR3 DNA is TGTGCCACCAGCAGTTGGTCGGGGGGTAGGTCCTACGAGCAGTACTTC.